This T cell receptor beta chain came from a study of STAT5B mutations in CD4+ large granular lymphocyte leukemia. TCRdb keeps only in-frame clones here, not all; method: immunoSEQ multiplex PCR. The data contain tens of thousands of clones, around 70% of them singletons. V was trimmed by 5 bases and J by 1 base, leaving 11 bases between them. There are 14 residues in the CDR3. Germline lookup yields CDR1 SEHNR and CDR2 FQNEAQ (reference sequence). The chain links TRBV7-9 to TRBJ1-1; D gene uncertain. This receptor was identified in a human donor in good health. Sequenced: CD4+ T cells from blood buffy coats. CDR3 nucleotides: TGTGCCAGCAGCGGAGACGGGTCGAACACTGAAGCTTTCTTT. This encodes CASSGDGSNTEAFF.